A single sample is the source of the 9 T cell receptor beta chains below, sequenced in a study of T cell repertoires in cytomegalovirus infection. TCRdb re-called the reads through MiXCR, storing one row per CDR3 protein. This sample carries some 940,000 distinct CDR3 sequences, approximately 30% of them seen once, and the ten largest clones take under 15%. The antigens these receptors bind are not known. The sequenced sample was cultured CD8+ T cells from PBMCs, obtained from culture after CMV antigen stimulation. The receptors stem from a human donor in good health (CMV status not recorded). Some clones in this sample may be carry-over from other donors' samples.

This clonotype was observed many times. This rearrangement joins TRBV27 to TRBJ1-2; D ambiguous. The length of the CDR3 is 13 residues. V was pared by 3 bases and J by 8 bases, with 13 bases between. The germline CDR1 and CDR2 sequences are MNHEY and SMNVEV (reference sequence). CDR3 nucleotide sequence: TGTGCCAGCAGTTTTGGGCCAGTCCAAGGCTACACCTTC. Protein sequence: CASSFGPVQGYTF.

This clonotype occurred a few times. The rearrangement uses TRBV7-3 and TRBJ2-3, with 8 bases aligning to TRBD2. Per germline, CDR1 SGHTA and CDR2 FQGTGA. The trim removed 5 bases at V and 5 bases at J, leaving 9 bases unmatched. This CDR3 is 15 amino acids long. Here the CDR3 DNA reads TGTGCCAGCAGCCAAACCGGGGGGGCCATAGATACGCAGTATTTT. Its translation: CASSQTGGAIDTQYF.

This clonotype was detected once. This rearrangement joins TRBV5-5 to TRBJ2-7, with D possibly being TRBD2 (6 bases). Trimming removed 4 bases at V and 2 bases at J, with 28 bases between. Germline assignment: CDR1 SGHKS and CDR2 YYEKEE (reference sequence). This CDR3 region has 19 residues. The CDR3 sequence: CASSPEWGPSVAGTYEQYF. The CDR3, as DNA: TGTGCCAGCAGCCCGGAGTGGGGACCTAGCGTGGCAGGAACCTACGAGCAGTACTTC.

The gene calls are TRBV6-5 and TRBJ1-6, with 7 bases that match TRBD1. The trim removed 7 bases at V and 7 bases at J, leaving 7 bases unmatched. The CDR3 has 14 amino acids. Germline values: CDR1 MNHEY, CDR2 SVGAGI. The CDR3 coding sequence is TGTGCCAGCACCCAGGGGGTGGGGAATTCACCCCTCCACTTT. Translation gives CASTQGVGNSPLHF.

Ten or more counts support this clonotype. The rearrangement links TRBV7-9 to TRBJ1-2, with 8 positions matching TRBD1. Germline CDR1 reads SEHNR; CDR2 reads FQNEAQ (reference sequence). J gave up 4 bases and V 5 bases, and 6 bases lay outside the gene matches. CDR3 length: 14 amino acids. The CDR3: CASSETGAGYGYTF. CDR3 in DNA: TGTGCCAGCAGCGAGACAGGGGCCGGCTATGGCTACACCTTC.

This clonotype was observed a few times. The chain uses TRBV12-3 or TRBV12-4 and TRBJ1-2; D not certain. V shed 0 bases and J shed 2 bases, with 10 bases lying between them. This CDR3 spans 15 amino acids. The CDR3 region has the DNA TGTGCCAGCAGTTTAGCACGGCAGACCAACTATGGCTACACCTTC. Its protein is CASSLARQTNYGYTF.

The gene calls are TRBV6-1 and TRBJ1-5; TRBD1 aligns across 9 bases. The CDR3 is made up of 15 amino acids. CDR1 is MNHNS and CDR2 is SASEGT in the germline V gene. V was clipped by 7 bases and J by 3 bases; unmatched bases: 7. The CDR3 reads CASKKGQGINQPQHF. Here the CDR3 DNA reads TGTGCCAGCAAGAAGGGACAGGGCATCAATCAGCCCCAGCATTTT.

In this sample, this clonotype turned up many times. The chain combines TRBV6-8 with TRBJ1-2, with D possibly being TRBD1 (6 bases). Per germline, CDR1 MNHGY and CDR2 SAAAGT. Trimming removed 0 bases at V and 2 bases at J, with 7 bases between. This CDR3 region has 14 residues. The CDR3 is CASSYSGGNYGYTF. The CDR3 DNA sequence: TGTGCCAGCAGTTACTCGGGGGGCAACTATGGCTACACCTTC.

This clonotype turned up a few times. The chain links TRBV6-5 to TRBJ1-6; 7 bases are a match to TRBD1. The CDR3 length is 15 residues. J lost 7 bases, V lost 1 base, and 4 bases had no gene match. Germline loops: CDR1 MNHEY, CDR2 SVGAGI. The CDR3 region has the DNA TGTGCCAGCAGTTACTTGAGGGACAGAAATTCACCCCTCCACTTT. Translated, it gives CASSYLRDRNSPLHF.